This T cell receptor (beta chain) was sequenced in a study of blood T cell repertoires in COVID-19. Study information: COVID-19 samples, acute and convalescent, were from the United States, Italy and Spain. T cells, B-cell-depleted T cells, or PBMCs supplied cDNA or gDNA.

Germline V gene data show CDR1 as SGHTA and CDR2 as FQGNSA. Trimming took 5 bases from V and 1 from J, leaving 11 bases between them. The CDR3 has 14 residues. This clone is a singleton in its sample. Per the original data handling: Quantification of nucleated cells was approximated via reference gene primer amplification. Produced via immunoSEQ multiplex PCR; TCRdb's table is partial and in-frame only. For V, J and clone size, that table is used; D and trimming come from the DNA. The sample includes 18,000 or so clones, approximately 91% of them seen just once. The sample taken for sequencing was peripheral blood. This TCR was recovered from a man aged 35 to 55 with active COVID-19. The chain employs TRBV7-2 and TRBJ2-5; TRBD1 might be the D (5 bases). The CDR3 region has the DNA TGTGCCAGCAGCCCACGACAGCCCCAAGAGACCCAGTACTTC. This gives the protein CASSPRQPQETQYF.